These T cell receptor beta chains were read from a single sample in a study of identical twins. TCRdb reprocessed the 5' RACE reads with MiXCR, giving one entry per CDR3 protein. The sample lists approximately 300,000 distinct CDR3 sequences; 7.5% to 9.5% were seen once. These same records also appear under a second study, on yellow fever vaccine responses in identical twins.

The sample comprised CD8+ T cells sorted from blood. Source of these receptors: a young woman in good health. The CDR3 runs from the conserved cysteine through the conserved F or W. Fields, in order: D gene, V gene, J gene, clone size, CDR3 protein, CDR3 DNA. The D gene is left open where the match is weak. Only some rows state a clone size, as once, few, many or a class for expanded clones.

d_call: -
v_call: TRBV5-4
j_call: TRBJ1-1
clone_size: -
cdr3_aa: CASSLSHTEAFF
cdr3_nt: TGTGCCAGCAGCTTGAGCCACACTGAAGCTTTCTTT

d_call: -
v_call: TRBV6-2/TRBV6-3
j_call: TRBJ2-3
clone_size: -
cdr3_aa: CASTSGIGDTQYF
cdr3_nt: TGTGCCAGCACCTCGGGAATTGGAGATACGCAGTATTTT

d_call: -
v_call: TRBV27
j_call: TRBJ2-3
clone_size: few
cdr3_aa: CASSSLTSTTDTQYF
cdr3_nt: TGTGCCAGCAGTTCCCTCACTAGCACCACAGATACGCAGTATTTT

d_call: -
v_call: TRBV7-3
j_call: TRBJ1-1
clone_size: few
cdr3_aa: CASSLIGNTEAFF
cdr3_nt: TGTGCCAGCAGCTTAATCGGGAACACTGAAGCTTTCTTT

d_call: -
v_call: TRBV7-8
j_call: TRBJ2-7
clone_size: -
cdr3_aa: CASSSPARFYEQYF
cdr3_nt: TGTGCCAGCAGCTCTCCGGCCCGGTTCTACGAGCAGTACTTC

d_call: -
v_call: TRBV9
j_call: TRBJ2-7
clone_size: many
cdr3_aa: CASSPPTSYEQYF
cdr3_nt: TGTGCCAGCAGCCCCCCAACGTCCTACGAGCAGTACTTC

d_call: -
v_call: TRBV20-1
j_call: TRBJ1-2
clone_size: -
cdr3_aa: CSARDPDSSYGYTF
cdr3_nt: TGCAGTGCTAGAGACCCGGACAGTTCATATGGCTACACCTTC

d_call: -
v_call: TRBV6-2/TRBV6-3
j_call: TRBJ2-1
clone_size: -
cdr3_aa: CASSYLMWDLVFF
cdr3_nt: TGTGCCAGCAGTTACTTGATGTGGGATTTGGTTTTCTTC

d_call: TRBD1
v_call: TRBV5-5
j_call: TRBJ1-4
clone_size: -
cdr3_aa: CASSPGQGSIATNEKLFF
cdr3_nt: TGTGCCAGCAGCCCCGGACAGGGTTCCATAGCAACTAATGAAAAACTGTTTTTT

d_call: -
v_call: TRBV6-4
j_call: TRBJ2-3
clone_size: -
cdr3_aa: CASSDGGKDTQYF
cdr3_nt: TGTGCCAGCAGTGATGGGGGAAAAGATACGCAGTATTTT

d_call: TRBD2
v_call: TRBV6-2/TRBV6-3
j_call: TRBJ2-1
clone_size: many
cdr3_aa: CASSYPEVASGNEQFF
cdr3_nt: TGTGCCAGCAGTTACCCCGAGGTGGCTAGCGGCAATGAGCAGTTCTTC

d_call: -
v_call: TRBV20-1
j_call: TRBJ2-7
clone_size: -
cdr3_aa: CSARQTGRDYEQYF
cdr3_nt: TGCAGTGCGAGACAAACGGGCAGGGACTACGAGCAGTACTTC

d_call: -
v_call: TRBV6-2/TRBV6-3
j_call: TRBJ1-2
clone_size: many
cdr3_aa: CASTSLGYGYTF
cdr3_nt: TGTGCCAGCACCAGCCTAGGCTATGGCTACACCTTC

d_call: TRBD2
v_call: TRBV9
j_call: TRBJ2-1
clone_size: many
cdr3_aa: CASSGGLVNEQFF
cdr3_nt: TGTGCCAGCAGCGGCGGACTAGTGAATGAGCAGTTCTTC

d_call: -
v_call: TRBV27
j_call: TRBJ2-7
clone_size: -
cdr3_aa: CASSPGQISYEQYF
cdr3_nt: TGTGCCAGCAGCCCAGGACAGATCTCCTACGAGCAGTACTTC

d_call: -
v_call: TRBV24-1
j_call: TRBJ2-3
clone_size: once
cdr3_aa: CATSDFPNTDTQYF
cdr3_nt: TGTGCCACCAGTGATTTTCCCAATACAGATACGCAGTATTTT

d_call: -
v_call: TRBV6-5
j_call: TRBJ2-7
clone_size: few
cdr3_aa: CASSNGQYEQYF
cdr3_nt: TGTGCCAGCAGTAACGGACAGTACGAGCAGTACTTC

d_call: TRBD2
v_call: TRBV7-2
j_call: TRBJ2-3
clone_size: -
cdr3_aa: CASSLGASGGAVDTQYF
cdr3_nt: TGTGCCAGCAGCCTCGGCGCGAGCGGGGGGGCCGTAGATACGCAGTATTTT

d_call: TRBD2
v_call: TRBV12-3/TRBV12-4
j_call: TRBJ2-2
clone_size: few
cdr3_aa: CASSGLAGGRTRTGELFF
cdr3_nt: TGTGCCAGCAGTGGACTAGCGGGGGGACGAACTCGAACCGGGGAGCTGTTTTTT

d_call: TRBD2
v_call: TRBV11-2
j_call: TRBJ2-1
clone_size: -
cdr3_aa: CASSSSWDSGRVWFF
cdr3_nt: TGTGCCAGCAGCTCCTCCTGGGATAGCGGGAGAGTTTGGTTCTTC

d_call: -
v_call: TRBV6-2/TRBV6-3
j_call: TRBJ2-2
clone_size: many
cdr3_aa: CASSYWGGSGELFF
cdr3_nt: TGTGCCAGCAGTTATTGGGGGGGCAGCGGGGAGCTGTTTTTT

d_call: -
v_call: TRBV6-2/TRBV6-3
j_call: TRBJ1-1
clone_size: -
cdr3_aa: CASSPNLGEAFF
cdr3_nt: TGTGCCAGCAGTCCAAACCTTGGTGAAGCTTTCTTT

d_call: TRBD1
v_call: TRBV24-1
j_call: TRBJ2-1
clone_size: many
cdr3_aa: CATRDSYNEQFF
cdr3_nt: TGTGCCACACGGGACAGTTACAATGAGCAGTTCTTC

d_call: -
v_call: TRBV14
j_call: TRBJ1-3
clone_size: many
cdr3_aa: CASSTRDAGNTIYF
cdr3_nt: TGTGCCAGCAGCACTCGGGACGCTGGAAACACCATATATTTT

d_call: -
v_call: TRBV11-2
j_call: TRBJ2-3
clone_size: few
cdr3_aa: CATRTEHTDTQYF
cdr3_nt: TGTGCCACCCGGACGGAACACACAGATACGCAGTATTTT

d_call: TRBD2
v_call: TRBV7-9
j_call: TRBJ2-3
clone_size: many
cdr3_aa: CASSSAGVLLTDTQYF
cdr3_nt: TGTGCCAGCAGCTCGGCGGGGGTTCTTCTCACAGATACGCAGTATTTT

d_call: -
v_call: TRBV20-1
j_call: TRBJ2-1
clone_size: few
cdr3_aa: CSARDLRRTGNEQFF
cdr3_nt: TGCAGTGCTAGAGATCTTCGTAGGACGGGCAATGAGCAGTTCTTC

d_call: -
v_call: TRBV29-1
j_call: TRBJ2-1
clone_size: many
cdr3_aa: CSVEVLERGGSYNEQFF
cdr3_nt: TGCAGCGTTGAAGTGCTGGAACGGGGTGGATCCTACAATGAGCAGTTCTTC

d_call: -
v_call: TRBV11-2
j_call: TRBJ2-3
clone_size: -
cdr3_aa: CASSLGVRAIADTQYF
cdr3_nt: TGTGCCAGCAGCTTAGGAGTCAGGGCGATCGCAGATACGCAGTATTTT

d_call: -
v_call: TRBV2
j_call: TRBJ2-7
clone_size: many
cdr3_aa: CASSEAQVNEQYF
cdr3_nt: TGTGCCAGCAGTGAAGCGCAGGTAAACGAGCAGTACTTC

d_call: -
v_call: TRBV7-9
j_call: TRBJ1-5
clone_size: many
cdr3_aa: CASSPGSWQPQHF
cdr3_nt: TGTGCCAGCAGTCCAGGGAGCTGGCAGCCCCAGCATTTT

d_call: TRBD2
v_call: TRBV30
j_call: TRBJ2-3
clone_size: few
cdr3_aa: CAWTSGGNTDTQYF
cdr3_nt: TGTGCCTGGACTAGCGGGGGAAACACAGATACGCAGTATTTT